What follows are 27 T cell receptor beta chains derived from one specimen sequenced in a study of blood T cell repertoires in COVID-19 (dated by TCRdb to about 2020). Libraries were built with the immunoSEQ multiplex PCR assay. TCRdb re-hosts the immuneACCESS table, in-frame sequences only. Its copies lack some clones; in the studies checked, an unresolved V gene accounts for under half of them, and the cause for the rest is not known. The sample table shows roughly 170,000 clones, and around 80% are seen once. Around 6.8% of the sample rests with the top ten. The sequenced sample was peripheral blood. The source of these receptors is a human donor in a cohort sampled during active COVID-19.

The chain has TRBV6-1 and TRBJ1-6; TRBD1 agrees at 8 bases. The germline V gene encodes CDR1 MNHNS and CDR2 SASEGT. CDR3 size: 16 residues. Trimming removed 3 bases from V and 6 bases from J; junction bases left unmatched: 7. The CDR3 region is CASSDGQGLFNSPLHF. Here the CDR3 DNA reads TGTGCCAGCAGTGACGGACAGGGACTTTTTAATTCACCCCTCCACTTT.

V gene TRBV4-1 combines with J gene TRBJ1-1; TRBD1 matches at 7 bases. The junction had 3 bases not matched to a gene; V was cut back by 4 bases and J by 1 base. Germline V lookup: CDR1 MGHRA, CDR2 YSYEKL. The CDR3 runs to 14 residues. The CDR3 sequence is CASSLRQGNTEAFF. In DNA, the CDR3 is TGCGCCAGCAGCCTGAGACAGGGGAACACTGAAGCTTTCTTT.

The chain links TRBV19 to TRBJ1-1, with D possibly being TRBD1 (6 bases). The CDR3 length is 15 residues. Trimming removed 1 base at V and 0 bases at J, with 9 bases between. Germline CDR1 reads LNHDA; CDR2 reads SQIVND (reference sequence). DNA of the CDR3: TGTGCCAGTAGTATAGCTGGGGGCTTGAACACTGAAGCTTTCTTT. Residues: CASSIAGGLNTEAFF.

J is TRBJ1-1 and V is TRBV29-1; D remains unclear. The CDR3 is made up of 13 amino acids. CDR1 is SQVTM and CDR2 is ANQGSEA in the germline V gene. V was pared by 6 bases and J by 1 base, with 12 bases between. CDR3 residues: CSVGAVGNTEAFF. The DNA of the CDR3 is TGCAGCGTGGGTGCGGTGGGGAACACTGAAGCTTTCTTT.

The CDR3 sequence: CASSEGQGSGYTF. CDR3 bases: TGTGCCAGCAGTGAGGGACAGGGAAGTGGCTACACCTTC. The J gene is TRBJ1-2, the V gene TRBV12-3 or TRBV12-4; 9 nucleotides line up with TRBD1. The V and J ends lost 5 bases and 7 bases, in that order; junction bases with no gene match: 5. The CDR3 extends over 13 amino acids.

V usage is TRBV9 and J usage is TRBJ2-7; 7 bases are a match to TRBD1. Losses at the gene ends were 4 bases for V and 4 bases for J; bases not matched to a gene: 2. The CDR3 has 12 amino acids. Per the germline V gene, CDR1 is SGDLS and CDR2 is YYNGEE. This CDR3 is CASSLTGYEQYF. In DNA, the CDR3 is TGTGCCAGCAGCCTGACAGGGTACGAGCAGTACTTC.

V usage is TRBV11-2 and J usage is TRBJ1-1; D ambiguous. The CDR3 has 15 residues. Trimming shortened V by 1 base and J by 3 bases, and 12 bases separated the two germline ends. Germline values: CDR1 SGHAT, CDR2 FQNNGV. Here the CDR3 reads CASSLVDSYDTEAFF. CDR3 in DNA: TGTGCCAGCAGCTTAGTTGATAGTTACGACACTGAAGCTTTCTTT. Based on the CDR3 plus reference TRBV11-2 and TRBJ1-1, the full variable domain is EAGVAQSPRYKIIEKRQSVAFWCNPISGHATLYWYQQILGQGPKLLIQFQNNGVVDDSQLPKDRFSAERLKGVDSTLKIQPAKLEDSAVYLCASSLVDSYDTEAFFGQGTRLTVV.

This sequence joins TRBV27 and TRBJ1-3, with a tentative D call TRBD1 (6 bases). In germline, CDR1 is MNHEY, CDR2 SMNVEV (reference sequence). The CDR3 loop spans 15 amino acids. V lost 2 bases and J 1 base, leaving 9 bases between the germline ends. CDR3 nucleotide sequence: TGTGCCAGCAGTTTAAGGGGGTCGTCTGGAAACACCATATATTTT. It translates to CASSLRGSSGNTIYF.

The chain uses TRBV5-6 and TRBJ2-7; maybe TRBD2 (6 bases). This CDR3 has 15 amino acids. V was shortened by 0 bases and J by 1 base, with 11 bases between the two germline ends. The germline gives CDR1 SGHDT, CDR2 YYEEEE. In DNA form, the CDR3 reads TGTGCCAGCAGCTTGGAAATACGGGGGTCCTACGAGCAGTACTTC. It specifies CASSLEIRGSYEQYF.

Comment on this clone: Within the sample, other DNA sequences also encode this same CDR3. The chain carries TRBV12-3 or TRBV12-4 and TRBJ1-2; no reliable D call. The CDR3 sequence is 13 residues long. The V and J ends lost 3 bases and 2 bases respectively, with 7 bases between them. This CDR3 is CASSLAGNYGYTF. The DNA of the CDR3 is TGTGCCAGCAGTTTGGCGGGGAACTATGGCTACACCTTC.

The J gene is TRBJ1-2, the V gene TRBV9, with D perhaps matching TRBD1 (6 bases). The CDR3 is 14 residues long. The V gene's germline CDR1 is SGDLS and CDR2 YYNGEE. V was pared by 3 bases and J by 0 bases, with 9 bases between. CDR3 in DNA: TGTGCCAGCAGCGACGGGACAACTAACTATGGCTACACCTTC. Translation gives CASSDGTTNYGYTF.

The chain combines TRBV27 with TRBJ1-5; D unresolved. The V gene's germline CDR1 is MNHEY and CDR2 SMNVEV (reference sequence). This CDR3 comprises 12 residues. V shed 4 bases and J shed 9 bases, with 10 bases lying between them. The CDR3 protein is CASSSSNGPQHF. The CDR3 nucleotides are TGTGCCAGCAGTTCTTCCAACGGGCCCCAGCATTTT.

CDR3 bases: TGTGCCAGCCGGGAGGACACTTGGAGAGAGGACAATGAGCAGTTCTTC. It specifies CASREDTWREDNEQFF. The chain joins TRBV7-9 to TRBJ2-1; 7 nucleotides match TRBD2. The CDR3 runs to 16 residues. The V and J ends lost 8 bases and 5 bases, in that order; junction bases with no gene match: 15. In germline, CDR1 is SEHNR, CDR2 FQNEAQ (reference sequence).

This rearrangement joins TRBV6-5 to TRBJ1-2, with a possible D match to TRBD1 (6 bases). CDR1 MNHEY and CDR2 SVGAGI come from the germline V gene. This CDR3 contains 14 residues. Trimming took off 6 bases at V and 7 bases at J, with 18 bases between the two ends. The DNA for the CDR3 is TGTGCCAGCAGAAGACAGGCTTTCGGGTCTGGCTACACCTTC. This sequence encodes CASRRQAFGSGYTF.

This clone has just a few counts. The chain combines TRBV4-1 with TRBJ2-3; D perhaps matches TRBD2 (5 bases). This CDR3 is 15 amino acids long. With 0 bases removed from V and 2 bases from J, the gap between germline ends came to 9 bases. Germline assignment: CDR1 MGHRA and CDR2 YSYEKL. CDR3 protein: CASSQDGGFTDTQYF. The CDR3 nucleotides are TGCGCCAGCAGCCAAGATGGAGGTTTCACAGATACGCAGTATTTT.

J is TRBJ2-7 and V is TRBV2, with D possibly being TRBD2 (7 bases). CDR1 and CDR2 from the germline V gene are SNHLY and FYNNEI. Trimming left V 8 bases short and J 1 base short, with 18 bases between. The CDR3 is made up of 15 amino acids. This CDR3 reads CASRRGAGASYEQYF. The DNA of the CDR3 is TGTGCCAGCCGGAGGGGGGCGGGGGCGTCCTACGAGCAGTACTTC.

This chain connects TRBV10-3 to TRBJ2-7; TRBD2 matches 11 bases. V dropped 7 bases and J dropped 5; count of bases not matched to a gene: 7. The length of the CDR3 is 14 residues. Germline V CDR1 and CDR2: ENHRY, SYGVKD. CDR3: CAITMTSGDDEQYF. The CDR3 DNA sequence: TGTGCCATCACCATGACTAGCGGGGACGACGAGCAGTACTTC.

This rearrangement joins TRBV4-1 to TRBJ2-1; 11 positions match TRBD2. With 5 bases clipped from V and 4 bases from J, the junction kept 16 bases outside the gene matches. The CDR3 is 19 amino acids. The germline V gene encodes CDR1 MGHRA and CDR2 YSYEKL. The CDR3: CASSDRLASGTSGYNEQFF. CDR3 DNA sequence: TGCGCCAGCAGCGACCGATTGGCCTCCGGGACTAGCGGATACAATGAGCAGTTCTTC.

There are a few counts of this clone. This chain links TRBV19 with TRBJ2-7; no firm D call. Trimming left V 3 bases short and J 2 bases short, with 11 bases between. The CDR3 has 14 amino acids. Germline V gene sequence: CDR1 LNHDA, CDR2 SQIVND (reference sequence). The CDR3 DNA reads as TGTGCCAGTAGTATTAGTCGATCGACCTACGAGCAGTACTTC. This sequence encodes CASSISRSTYEQYF.

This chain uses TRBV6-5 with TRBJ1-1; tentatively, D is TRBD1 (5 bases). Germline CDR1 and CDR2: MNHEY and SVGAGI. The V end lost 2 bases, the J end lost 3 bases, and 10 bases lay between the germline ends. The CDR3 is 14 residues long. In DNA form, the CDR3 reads TGTGCCAGCAGTTACGTGGGGGGTCACACTGAAGCTTTCTTT. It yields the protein CASSYVGGHTEAFF.

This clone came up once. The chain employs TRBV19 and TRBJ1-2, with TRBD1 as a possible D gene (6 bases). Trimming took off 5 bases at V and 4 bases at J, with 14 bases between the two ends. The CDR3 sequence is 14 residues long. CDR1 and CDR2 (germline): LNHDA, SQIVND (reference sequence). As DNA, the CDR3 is TGTGCCAGTAGTGTGATCGGGACACCCTATGGCTACACCTTC. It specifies CASSVIGTPYGYTF. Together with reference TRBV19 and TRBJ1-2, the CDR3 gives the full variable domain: DGGITQSPKYLFRKEGQNVTLSCEQNLNHDAMYWYRQDPGQGLRLIYYSQIVNDFQKGDIAEGYSVSREKKESFPLTVTSAQKNPTAFYLCASSVIGTPYGYTFGSGTRLTVV.

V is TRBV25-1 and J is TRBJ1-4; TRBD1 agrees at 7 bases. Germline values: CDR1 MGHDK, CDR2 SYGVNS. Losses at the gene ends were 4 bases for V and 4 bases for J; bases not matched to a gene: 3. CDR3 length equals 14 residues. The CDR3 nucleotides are TGTGCCAGCAGTGCCCCAGGGGGTAATGAAAAACTGTTTTTT. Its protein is CASSAPGGNEKLFF. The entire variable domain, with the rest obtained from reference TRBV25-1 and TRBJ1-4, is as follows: EADIYQTPRYLVIGTGKKITLECSQTMGHDKMYWYQQDPGMELHLIHYSYGVNSTEKGDLSSESTVSRIRTEHFPLTLESARPSHTSQYLCASSAPGGNEKLFFGSGTQLSVL.

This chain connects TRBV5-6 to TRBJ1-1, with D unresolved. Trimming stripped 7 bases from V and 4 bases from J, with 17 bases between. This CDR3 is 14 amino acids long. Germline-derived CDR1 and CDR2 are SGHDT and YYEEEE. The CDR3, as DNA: TGTGCCAGCCGAAGGATGGCCGAGGGCACTGAAGCTTTCTTT. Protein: CASRRMAEGTEAFF.

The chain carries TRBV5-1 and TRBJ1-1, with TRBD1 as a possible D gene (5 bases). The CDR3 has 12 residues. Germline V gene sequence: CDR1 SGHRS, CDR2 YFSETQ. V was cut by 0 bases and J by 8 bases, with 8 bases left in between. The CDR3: CASSLERGEAFF. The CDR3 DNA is TGCGCCAGCAGCTTGGAACGGGGGGAAGCTTTCTTT. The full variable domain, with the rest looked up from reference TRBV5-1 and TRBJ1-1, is KAGVTQTPRYLIKTRGQQVTLSCSPISGHRSVSWYQQTPGQGLQFLFEYFSETQRNKGNFPGRFSGRQFSNSRSEMNVSTLELGDSALYLCASSLERGEAFFGQGTRLTVV.

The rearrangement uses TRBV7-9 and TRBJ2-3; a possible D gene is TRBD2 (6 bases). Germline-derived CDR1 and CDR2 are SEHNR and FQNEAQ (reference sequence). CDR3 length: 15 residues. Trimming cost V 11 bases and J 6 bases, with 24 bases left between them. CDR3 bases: TGTGCCGGAGGGCTAGGCCAGGGCGTTTTGGATACGCAGTATTTT. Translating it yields CAGGLGQGVLDTQYF.

CDR3 coding DNA: TGTGCCAGCAGCTTCAACACCGATGAAAAACTGTTTTTT. Translated: CASSFNTDEKLFF. The rearrangement uses TRBV27 and TRBJ1-4; no firm D call. The CDR3 consists of 13 residues. V was clipped by 6 bases and J by 6 bases, with 11 bases between them. Per the germline V gene, CDR1 is MNHEY and CDR2 is SMNVEV (reference sequence).

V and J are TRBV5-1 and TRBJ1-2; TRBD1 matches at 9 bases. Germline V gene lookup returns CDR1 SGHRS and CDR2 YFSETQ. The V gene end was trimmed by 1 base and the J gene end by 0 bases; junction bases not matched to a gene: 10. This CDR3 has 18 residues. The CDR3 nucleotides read TGCGCCAGCAGCTTGAAGCCGGACAGGGGTGTAGCTAACTATGGCTACACCTTC. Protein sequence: CASSLKPDRGVANYGYTF.